This TCR beta chain was observed in a study of TIL therapy for anti-PD-1-resistant metastatic lung cancer (dated by TCRdb to the early 2020s). General notes on the study: Enrolled patients had a median age of around 51 years (range 38-75) and a median tumor PD-L1 proportion score of around 5.6%. The cohort was predominantly lung adenocarcinoma, with several EGFR-mutant and two ALK-rearranged tumors, and half of patients were current or former smokers. Across the cohort, whole-exome sequencing showed a median non-synonymous tumor mutation burden of roughly 1.5 mutations per megabase. Tumor and peripheral blood T cell receptor beta sequencing was used to track clonotypes across tumor, expanded TIL product and serial blood samples.

The time point label, as the study defines it: pre-treatment sample, taken before nivolumab and TIL therapy. Excised metastases, mostly pleural nodules or supraclavicular lymph nodes, were used as baseline tumor samples and were taken from the same resection from which TIL were grown. Before any PD-1/PD-L1 blockade was given, tumors were harvested, nivolumab was then administered, and patients who progressed went on to receive lymphodepletion, an infusion of expanded TIL, and IL-2. Adults with stage 4 NSCLC were enrolled in a dual-center phase I trial from late 2017 to early 2020. The samples were drawn from an open-label, single-arm phase I trial testing tumor-infiltrating lymphocyte therapy combined with nivolumab in advanced non-small cell lung cancer. Parts of each resected tumor were snap-frozen in liquid nitrogen and kept at -80 degrees C. Tumor regions of interest were chosen on H&E sections by laser-capture macrodissection, pulverized into 15 mg aliquots, and extracted with Qiagen Allprep kits.

As regards this clone: The antigen it binds to is not known. Within one base of it there is no much larger clone, and no base qualities were kept.

Beyond this particular receptor, the publication reports: Compared with baseline intratumoral T cells, expanded TIL cultures were more clonal and less diverse (median clonality roughly 6.5% vs 31%, p < 0.0001). High clonal turnover was observed in TIL culture, with many enriched product clones not detected in the baseline tumor, which suggested clonal contraction rather than faithful expansion. The study protocol defined all tumor marker inferences as exploratory. Because the cohort was highly selected, with more treatment-naive, never-smoker and oncogene-addicted patients than is typical, generalizability is limited.

TCR beta CDR3 regions were amplified from genomic DNA by bias-controlled multiplex PCR with the immunoSEQ v3 hsTCRB kit. The TCR libraries were sequenced on an Illumina NextSeq 500 to about 1.8 million read pairs for survey level or 5-6 million read pairs for deep level. The study's own analysis went as follows. The immunoSEQ Analyzer software assigned V, D and J genes, filtered out non-productive sequences, and reported clonality. Repertoires of infused TIL and blood were compared using productive Simpson clonality and the Morisita overlap index of productive TRB rearrangements. TCRdb retrieved this table from immuneACCESS and kept in-frame rearrangements only. Not all clones are present; in checked studies, unresolved V genes account for under half, and no reason is known for the remainder. The D gene and trimming were derived from the DNA, and the V and J assignments and clone size from that table. The sample table holds 95,000 or so clones, of which less than 70% were seen once. Approximately 10% of the sample is in the top ten clones.

The sequenced sample was tumor tissue, obtained at baseline. This receptor was obtained from a person between 30 and 79 years old with non-small cell lung cancer.

This receptor carries the CDR3 CASRKTGSLPHEQYF. The DNA sequence is given as TGTGCCAGCAGAAAAACCGGGTCTTTACCCCACGAGCAGTACTTC. Recombination connected TRBV6-5 to TRBJ2-7, with the D segment identity uncertain. V loses 6 bases of germline sequence and J loses 5 bases, and the interval between the two ends is 20 bases. CDR1 and CDR2 were assigned from the germline V gene as MNHEY and SVGAGI. The CDR3 contains 15 residues, cysteine and phenylalanine counted. Left in the record is the CDR3 DNA by itself, 45 bases read in frame from the first base.